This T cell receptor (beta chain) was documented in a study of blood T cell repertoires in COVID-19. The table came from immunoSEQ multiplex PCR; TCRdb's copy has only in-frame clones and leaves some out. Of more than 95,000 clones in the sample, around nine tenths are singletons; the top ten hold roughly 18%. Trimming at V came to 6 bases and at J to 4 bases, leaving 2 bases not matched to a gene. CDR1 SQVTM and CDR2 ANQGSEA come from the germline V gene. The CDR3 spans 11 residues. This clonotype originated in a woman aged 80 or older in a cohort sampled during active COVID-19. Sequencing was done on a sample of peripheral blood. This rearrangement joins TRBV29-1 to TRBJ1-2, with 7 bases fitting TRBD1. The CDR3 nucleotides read TGCAGCGTGCGACAGGGCTATGGCTACACCTTC. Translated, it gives CSVRQGYGYTF.